Below, one T cell receptor (beta chain) is given with its context. The sample belongs to a study of PD-L1 blockade in urothelial cancer. The CDR3 totals 16 residues. Germline CDR1 is WNHNN and CDR2 is SYGVQD (reference sequence). Trimming removed 3 bases from V and 3 bases from J, with 16 bases in between. Noted time point: peripheral blood 6 weeks after treatment start. Some clones are missing from TCRdb's copy, which holds only in-frame ones; the method was immunoSEQ multiplex PCR. Among about 41,000 clones, more than 75% were seen once, and the ten largest hold roughly 2.5%. The TCR sequence derives from a man in his 70s with urothelial cancer. The rearrangement joins TRBV10-1 to TRBJ2-3; TRBD2 might be the D (5 bases). Material: PBMCs, obtained around atezolizumab (anti-PD-L1) treatment. CDR3 residues: CASSDRRAGGTDTQYF. The CDR3 DNA follows: TGCGCCAGCAGTGATCGGCGGGCCGGTGGAACAGATACGCAGTATTTT.